The TCR beta chain described here comes from a study of PD-1 blockade in classical Hodgkin lymphoma. This CDR3 region has 13 residues. Germline CDR1 is SGHNT and CDR2 is YYREEE (reference sequence). Deletions cut 6 bases from V and 3 bases from J, with 10 bases between. TCRdb keeps only in-frame clones here, not all; method: immunoSEQ multiplex PCR. In the table there are 24,000 or so clones, roughly three quarters of which are singletons. As regards this clone: The antigen is undetermined.

Relapses following autologous stem cell transplantation were seen in all patients, with brentuximab vedotin exposure varying. Study-level points and caveats: Diversity in CD4+ TCRs, unlike that measured in CD8+ TCRs, had risen significantly by C4D1. The study reported lower baseline TCR diversity in newly diagnosed patients than in healthy donors. After ASCT, patients who started nivolumab under 1 year later were excluded. Complete responders possessed baseline diversity comparable to newly diagnosed patients.

The chain uses TRBV5-4 and TRBJ1-3; weak D call: TRBD1 (5 bases). The input for sequencing was peripheral blood mononuclear cells (PBMCs), taken at baseline. The clonotype originates from a human donor with classical Hodgkin lymphoma. The DNA of the CDR3 is TGTGCCAGCACCCAGGGCGTTGGAAACACCATATATTTT. Translated: CASTQGVGNTIYF. Complete variable domain (other parts from reference TRBV5-4 and TRBJ1-3): ETGVTQSPTHLIKTRGQQVTLRCSSQSGHNTVSWYQQALGQGPQFIFQYYREEENGRGNFPPRFSGLQFPNYSSELNVNALELDDSALYLCASTQGVGNTIYFGEGSWLTVV.